Below, 17 T cell receptor beta chains from the same sample are listed, as sequenced in a study of neurological immune-mediated disorders. TCRdb reanalysed the 5' RACE reads using MiXCR and keeps one entry per CDR3 protein. The repertoire holds about 65,000 distinct CDR3 sequences, with over 4% as singletons. The sample comprised PBMCs. These receptors all come from a man between 45 and 60 years old with multiple sclerosis.

This clonotype was observed at least ten times. The rearrangement joins TRBV11-2 to TRBJ2-3; TRBD1 matches 9 bases. The germline V gene encodes CDR1 SGHAT and CDR2 FQNNGV. J lost 2 bases, V lost 7 bases, and 4 bases had no gene match. The CDR3 is 14 amino acids. The CDR3 bases are TGTGCCAGCATCCGGACAGGGGCCACAGATACGCAGTATTTT. Amino acid sequence: CASIRTGATDTQYF.

This clonotype was recorded many times. CDR3 DNA sequence: TGTGCCAGCAGCTTGGGCCGCACAGATACGCAGTATTTT. It specifies CASSLGRTDTQYF. The chain combines TRBV5-6 with TRBJ2-3; the D is unclear. Trimming left V 0 bases short and J 1 base short, with 3 bases between. The germline CDR1 and CDR2 sequences are SGHDT and YYEEEE. The length of the CDR3 is 13 residues. Drawing the rest from reference TRBV5-6 and TRBJ2-3, the complete variable domain is DAGVTQSPTHLIKTRGQQVTLRCSPKSGHDTVSWYQQALGQGPQFIFQYYEEEERQRGNFPDRFSGHQFPNYSSELNVNALLLGDSALYLCASSLGRTDTQYFGPGTRLTVL.

The table lists this clonotype with many counts. The chain has TRBV20-1 and TRBJ2-5; 7 bases match TRBD1. The trim removed 3 bases at V and 2 bases at J, leaving 6 bases unmatched. CDR3 size: 14 residues. The germline V gene encodes CDR1 DFQATT and CDR2 SNEGSKA (reference sequence). The CDR3 here is CSASRTGQQETQYF. DNA of the CDR3: TGCAGTGCTAGCCGGACAGGCCAGCAAGAGACCCAGTACTTC.

This clonotype was picked up many times. The gene calls are TRBV7-3 and TRBJ1-1; possibly TRBD1 for D (5 bases). Deletions cut 5 bases from V and 4 bases from J, with 20 bases between. CDR1 is SGHTA and CDR2 is FQGTGA in the germline V gene. This CDR3 is 16 amino acids long. The CDR3 reads CASSQARQSFGTEAFF. DNA for the CDR3: TGTGCCAGCAGCCAAGCCAGACAGTCCTTTGGCACTGAAGCTTTCTTT.

This clonotype was seen ten or more times. This rearrangement joins TRBV5-1 to TRBJ2-2; 9 bases line up with TRBD1. Germline CDR1 and CDR2: SGHRS and YFSETQ. The V segment lost 2 bases and the J segment 0 bases; nucleotides outside the gene matches: 8. The length of the CDR3 is 18 residues. The CDR3 nucleotides are TGCGCCAGCAGCTTTACCGGGACAGGGAGGACGAACACCGGGGAGCTGTTTTTT. It is translated as CASSFTGTGRTNTGELFF.

This clonotype was observed many times. The chain employs TRBV28 and TRBJ1-1, with D possibly being TRBD1 (5 bases). CDR3 size: 13 residues. V was pared by 3 bases and J by 6 bases, with 11 bases between. Germline V lookup: CDR1 MDHEN, CDR2 SYDVKM. The CDR3 nucleotides are TGTGCCAGCAGTTTCGGGGGTAGTTCTGAAGCTTTCTTT. Amino acids: CASSFGGSSEAFF. Variable domain in full (rest from reference TRBV28 and TRBJ1-1): DVKVTQSSRYLVKRTGEKVFLECVQDMDHENMFWYRQDPGLGLRLIYFSYDVKMKEKGDIPEGYSVSREKKERFSLILESASTNQTSMYLCASSFGGSSEAFFGQGTRLTVV.

This clonotype was observed at least ten times. This chain connects TRBV20-1 to TRBJ2-1, with 11 positions matching TRBD2. The CDR3 has 15 residues. J was trimmed by 10 bases and V by 2 bases; bases with no gene match: 10. The V gene's germline CDR1 is DFQATT and CDR2 SNEGSKA (reference sequence). The chain's CDR3 is CSARRLSGGAREQFF. CDR3 DNA: TGCAGTGCTAGACGACTTAGCGGGGGGGCTCGGGAGCAGTTCTTC.

This clonotype was seen ten or more times. CDR3 nucleotides: TGCAGTGCTAGAGTCCCGGGGGGCTACAATGAGCAGTTCTTC. This gives the protein CSARVPGGYNEQFF. The V call is TRBV20-1, the J call TRBJ2-1; 7 nucleotides agree with TRBD2. Unmatched junction bases numbered 3, after V lost 1 base and J lost 3 bases. Germline V gene data show CDR1 as DFQATT and CDR2 as SNEGSKA (reference sequence). The CDR3 length is 14 residues.

This clonotype has ten or more counts. The J gene is TRBJ1-4, the V gene TRBV7-9; 9 bases match TRBD1. V lost 7 bases and J lost 7; bases outside the gene matches: 7. Germline V gene data show CDR1 as SEHNR and CDR2 as FQNEAQ (reference sequence). This CDR3 comprises 14 residues. This CDR3 reads CASTPRQGGEKLFF. Here the CDR3 DNA reads TGTGCCAGCACACCAAGACAGGGGGGTGAAAAACTGTTTTTT.

This clonotype was observed at least ten times. A read error may account for a junction end that differs from germline. The chain has TRBV10-3 and TRBJ1-1, with a tentative D call TRBD1 (6 bases). CDR3 length: 11 amino acids. The germline V gene has CDR1 ENHRY and CDR2 SYGVKD. The CDR3 region is CAISDGGEAFF. For the CDR3, the DNA is TGTGCCATCAGTGATGGGGGCGAAGCCTTCTTT.

Many counts were recorded for this clonotype. The J gene is TRBJ2-1, the V gene TRBV7-2, with D possibly matching TRBD2 (5 bases). V lost 6 bases and J lost 4, with 7 bases in between. The CDR3 sequence is 12 residues long. CDR1 is SGHTA, CDR2 FQGNSA, per germline. The DNA for the CDR3 is TGTGCCAGCAGATCGGGGTACAATGAGCAGTTCTTC. Its translation is CASRSGYNEQFF.

In its sample, this clonotype was seen many times. The chain uses TRBV5-1 and TRBJ2-5, with 7 bases lining up with TRBD1. The CDR3 is 14 amino acids. The germline V gene has CDR1 SGHRS and CDR2 YFSETQ. Trimming cost V 5 bases and J 0 bases; bases outside gene matches: 4. The CDR3 region is CASSATGDQETQYF. The CDR3 coding sequence is TGCGCCAGCAGTGCCACAGGGGACCAAGAGACCCAGTACTTC.

This clonotype is deemed medium-sized (0.01 to 0.1%). V is TRBV10-3 and J is TRBJ1-2; D may be TRBD1 (6 bases). The V and J ends lost 3 bases and 4 bases respectively, with 9 bases between them. Germline V CDR1 and CDR2: ENHRY, SYGVKD. The CDR3 consists of 13 residues. The CDR3 loop reads CAISDTGPYGYTF. DNA for the CDR3: TGTGCCATCAGTGACACAGGGCCCTATGGCTACACCTTC.

As concerns this clonotype: The junction does not match germline at one end; this may be a read error. The V call is TRBV6-5, the J call TRBJ1-2; no clear D gene. The CDR3 runs to 14 residues. CDR1 MNHEY and CDR2 SVGAGI come from the germline V gene. The DNA of the CDR3 is TGTGCCAACAGTTTCGAGGGTCTCAACTATGGCTACACCTTC. It codes for CANSFEGLNYGYTF.

This clonotype was seen at least ten times. This sequence joins TRBV20-1 and TRBJ2-5; either TRBD1 or TRBD2 may supply D (5 bases each). The germline gives CDR1 DFQATT, CDR2 SNEGSKA (reference sequence). The CDR3 contains 15 residues. The germline V and J ends were trimmed by 0 bases and 5 bases, with 16 bases remaining between them. DNA for the CDR3: TGCAGTGCTAGAGATACGGGTCGGTGGGGGGAGACCCAGTACTTC. It translates to CSARDTGRWGETQYF.

This clonotype was seen at least ten times. The chain carries TRBV30 and TRBJ2-2; 7 nucleotides align to TRBD2. This CDR3 is built from 13 residues. The junction had 4 bases not matched to a gene; V was cut back by 3 bases and J by 6 bases. Germline lookup yields CDR1 GTSNPN and CDR2 SVGIG (reference sequence). CDR3 sequence reads: CAWSPTSAGELFF. Written as DNA, the CDR3 is TGTGCCTGGAGCCCTACTAGCGCCGGGGAGCTGTTTTTT. The complete variable domain, with remaining parts taken from reference TRBV30 and TRBJ2-2, reads SQTIHQWPATLVQPVGSPLSLECTVEGTSNPNLYWYRQAAGRGLQLLFYSVGIGQISSEVPQNLSASRPQDRQFILSSKKLLLSDSGFYLCAWSPTSAGELFFGEGSRLTVL.

This clonotype was seen at least ten times. This CDR3 is CATSRDRGGRELFF. The CDR3 DNA sequence: TGTGCCACCAGCAGAGATCGTGGGGGCAGGGAGCTGTTTTTT. This sequence joins TRBV15 and TRBJ2-2; possibly TRBD1 for D (6 bases). This CDR3 contains 14 residues. V was pared by 0 bases and J by 9 bases, with 11 bases between. Per germline, CDR1 LNHNV and CDR2 YYDKDF (reference sequence).